These 27 T cell receptor beta chains originate from one sample sequenced in a study of blood T cell repertoires in COVID-19. This table comes from immunoSEQ multiplex PCR, and its TCRdb copy is limited to in-frame clones, with some not included. Of approximately 97,000 clones listed, about nine tenths are singletons. The sequencing input was peripheral blood. These receptors originate from a man aged 55 to 70 with acute or convalescent COVID-19.

The J gene is TRBJ2-1, the V gene TRBV6-5, with 8 bases matching TRBD2. V shed 4 bases and J 2 bases; nucleotides not matched to a gene: 4. The CDR3 loop spans 15 amino acids. The V gene's germline CDR1 is MNHEY and CDR2 SVGAGI. CDR3 DNA: TGTGCCAGCAGTTCAGGCGGGGGGCCCTACAATGAGCAGTTCTTC. This encodes CASSSGGGPYNEQFF.

The CDR3: CASSLEQANTEAFF. CDR3 coding DNA: TGCGCCAGCAGCTTGGAACAGGCGAACACTGAAGCTTTCTTT. The chain employs TRBV5-1 and TRBJ1-1, with a possible D match to TRBD1 (5 bases). The CDR3 spans 14 residues. The germline V gene has CDR1 SGHRS and CDR2 YFSETQ. Trimming shortened V by 0 bases and J by 1 base, and 7 bases separated the two germline ends.

Concerning this clone: The sample has other DNA sequences that encode this CDR3 too. The rearrangement uses TRBV20-1 and TRBJ2-3; D is unresolved. The V and J ends lost 6 bases and 4 bases respectively, with 8 bases between them. The CDR3 is 11 amino acids. Per the germline V gene, CDR1 is DFQATT and CDR2 is SNEGSKA (reference sequence). The CDR3, as DNA: TGCAGTGCCCCTTCTGCAGATACGCAGTATTTT. Its protein product is CSAPSADTQYF.

The gene calls are TRBV5-6 and TRBJ1-1; TRBD1 agrees at 8 bases. Trimming at V came to 2 bases and at J to 0 bases, leaving 6 bases not matched to a gene. The CDR3 contains 16 residues. Germline CDR1 and CDR2: SGHDT and YYEEEE. The CDR3 coding sequence is TGTGCCAGCAGCTTCCGGACAGGGACGATGAACACTGAAGCTTTCTTT. Translated: CASSFRTGTMNTEAFF.

The CDR3 bases are TGTGCCAGTAGTAGGGGTGGGACAAAGGGGCACGGCGCAACTAATGAAAAACTGTTTTTT. This translates into CASSRGGTKGHGATNEKLFF. The rearrangement links TRBV19 to TRBJ1-4; D possibly corresponds to TRBD1 (6 bases). Trimming left V 4 bases short and J 0 bases short, with 24 bases between. The CDR3 has 20 residues. CDR1 and CDR2 from the germline V gene are LNHDA and SQIVND (reference sequence).

This clone was observed a single time. J is TRBJ1-2 and V is TRBV3-1 (or the pseudogene TRBV3-2); TRBD1 is a possible D gene (5 bases). Trimming stripped 5 bases from V and 1 base from J, with 11 bases between. Germline loops: CDR1 LGHDT, CDR2 YNNKEL (reference sequence). The CDR3 is 14 amino acids. The CDR3 loop is CASSKRGFNYGYTF. The CDR3, as DNA: TGTGCCAGCAGCAAAAGGGGTTTTAACTATGGCTACACCTTC.

This sequence joins TRBV30 and TRBJ1-4; TRBD1 matches at 7 bases. There are 15 residues in the CDR3. The germline CDR1 and CDR2 sequences are GTSNPN and SVGIG (reference sequence). The trim removed 0 bases at V and 7 bases at J, leaving 8 bases unmatched. The CDR3 nucleotides read TGTGCCTGGAGTGTATGGGACAGCGGTGGTGAAAAACTGTTTTTT. It encodes CAWSVWDSGGEKLFF.

This clone was seen a handful of times. The gene calls are TRBV2 and TRBJ1-3, with D possibly matching TRBD1 (6 bases). Between the trimmed V and J ends, which lost 5 bases and 0 bases, there was a span of 17 bases. Germline V gives CDR1 SNHLY, CDR2 FYNNEI. This CDR3 comprises 17 residues. The chain's CDR3 is CASSFHLSGVSGNTIYF. The CDR3 nucleotides are TGTGCCAGCAGTTTCCACCTCTCAGGGGTCTCTGGAAACACCATATATTTT.

The chain is built from TRBV6-5 and TRBJ1-5, with D possibly TRBD1 on 6 matching bases. The CDR3 has 14 amino acids. Germline V gene sequence: CDR1 MNHEY, CDR2 SVGAGI. The V and J ends lost 5 bases and 5 bases respectively, with 13 bases between them. The CDR3 loop reads CASSPGTLHQPQHF. DNA for the CDR3: TGTGCCAGCAGTCCCGGGACACTTCATCAGCCCCAGCATTTT.

V usage is TRBV12-3 or TRBV12-4 and J usage is TRBJ2-5, with TRBD1 as a possible D gene (5 bases). Trimming cost V 6 bases and J 4 bases, with 9 bases left between them. CDR3 size: 12 residues. CDR3 nucleotides: TGTGCCAGCAGATCCAGGGTAGAGACCCAGTACTTC. Protein product: CASRSRVETQYF.

The genes are TRBV19 and TRBJ1-2, with TRBD1 identical over 8 bases. Germline CDR1 reads LNHDA; CDR2 reads SQIVND (reference sequence). V was clipped by 7 bases and J by 8 bases; unmatched bases: 12. CDR3 size: 14 residues. The CDR3 loop reads CASTLSWTGKGYTF. The DNA for the CDR3 is TGTGCCAGTACCCTATCCTGGACAGGGAAAGGCTACACCTTC.

The chain uses TRBV5-4 and TRBJ1-2; perhaps TRBD1 as D (5 bases). From germline, CDR1 is SGHNT and CDR2 YYREEE (reference sequence). Trimming left V 1 base short and J 0 bases short, with 7 bases between. The CDR3 consists of 14 residues. The CDR3 sequence is CASSLQGTNYGYTF. CDR3 DNA: TGTGCCAGCAGCTTGCAGGGAACTAACTATGGCTACACCTTC.

The chain is built from TRBV5-8 and TRBJ1-1; 7 bases fit TRBD1. The V segment lost 0 bases and the J segment 0 bases; nucleotides outside the gene matches: 5. CDR3 length: 16 amino acids. Germline CDR1 and CDR2: SGHTS and YDEGEE. CDR3 residues: CASSLEQGPMNTEAFF. The CDR3 DNA follows: TGTGCCAGCAGCTTGGAACAGGGGCCGATGAACACTGAAGCTTTCTTT.

This rearrangement joins TRBV6-1 to TRBJ2-1; unclear D gene. Germline V gene lookup returns CDR1 MNHNS and CDR2 SASEGT. This CDR3 region has 12 residues. The V end was cut by 3 bases, the J end by 8 bases, with 8 bases between. CDR3 DNA: TGTGCCAGCAGTGAGAGGTGGGATGAGCAGTTCTTC. Its protein is CASSERWDEQFF.

The chain is built from TRBV18 and TRBJ1-1; TRBD1 is a possible D gene (6 bases). V lost 6 bases and J 8 bases, leaving 16 bases between the germline ends. In germline, CDR1 is KGHSH, CDR2 LQKENI. The CDR3 consists of 13 residues. The CDR3 region has the DNA TGTGCCAGCTCCGCGGGGGCTCGGGAGGAAGCTTTCTTT. Protein: CASSAGAREEAFF.

The chain recombines TRBV30 with TRBJ2-7; TRBD1 matches 10 bases. CDR3 size: 14 residues. CDR1 is GTSNPN, CDR2 SVGIG, per germline (reference sequence). With 4 bases clipped from V and 6 bases from J, the junction kept 9 bases outside the gene matches. CDR3 sequence: CAWMSGQGEVEQYF. In DNA, the CDR3 is TGTGCCTGGATGTCTGGACAGGGGGAAGTCGAGCAGTACTTC.

J is TRBJ1-2 and V is TRBV2, with a weak D call TRBD1 (5 bases). Trimming took off 5 bases at V and 2 bases at J, with 6 bases between the two ends. CDR3 size: 12 residues. Germline lookup yields CDR1 SNHLY and CDR2 FYNNEI. CDR3 DNA: TGTGCCAGCAGTTCAGGGAACTATGGCTACACCTTC. Residues: CASSSGNYGYTF.

The CDR3 protein is CASRSQGAPSGELFF. The CDR3 bases are TGTGCCAGCAGGTCCCAGGGGGCGCCGAGCGGGGAGCTGTTTTTT. The chain employs TRBV2 and TRBJ2-2; 8 positions agree with TRBD1. J lost 7 bases, V lost 6 bases, and 10 bases had no gene match. Germline lookup yields CDR1 SNHLY and CDR2 FYNNEI. The CDR3 is made up of 15 amino acids. Filled out from reference TRBV2 and TRBJ2-2, the complete variable domain reads EPEVTQTPSHQVTQMGQEVILRCVPISNHLYFYWYRQILGQKVEFLVSFYNNEISEKSEIFDDQFSVERPDGSNFTLKIRSTKLEDSAMYFCASRSQGAPSGELFFGEGSRLTVL.

V is TRBV24-1 and J is TRBJ2-3; 7 positions match TRBD1. Unmatched junction bases numbered 9, after V lost 4 bases and J lost 0 bases. The CDR3 has 17 amino acids. The germline gives CDR1 KGHDR, CDR2 SFDVKD. CDR3 protein: CATSDTGGQTSTDTQYF. CDR3 nucleotide sequence: TGTGCCACCAGTGACACTGGGGGACAGACTAGCACAGATACGCAGTATTTT.

The gene calls are TRBV10-3 and TRBJ2-5; 9 bases agree with TRBD1. V shed 4 bases and J 5 bases; nucleotides not matched to a gene: 5. Looked up from germline, CDR1 is ENHRY and CDR2 is SYGVKD. The CDR3 covers 14 residues. In nucleotides, the CDR3 is TGTGCCATCAGTGTAACAGGGGGCAGCGAGACCCAGTACTTC. Protein sequence: CAISVTGGSETQYF.

The chain uses TRBV6-5 and TRBJ1-2, with 7 bases that match TRBD1. V lost 0 bases, J lost 8 bases, and 3 bases stayed unmatched. Germline V lookup: CDR1 MNHEY, CDR2 SVGAGI. The CDR3 has 13 residues. The CDR3 bases are TGTGCCAGCAGTTACTCAGGGGGCGGAGGCTACACCTTC. Its protein product is CASSYSGGGGYTF.

V is TRBV5-1 and J is TRBJ1-2; D call uncertain. Germline CDR1 and CDR2: SGHRS and YFSETQ. The CDR3 contains 15 residues. Trimming removed 0 bases at V and 0 bases at J, with 9 bases between. Here the CDR3 reads CASSLEAGPNYGYTF. DNA for the CDR3: TGCGCCAGCAGCTTGGAGGCAGGCCCTAACTATGGCTACACCTTC. Full variable domain (outside the CDR3, taken from reference TRBV5-1 and TRBJ1-2): KAGVTQTPRYLIKTRGQQVTLSCSPISGHRSVSWYQQTPGQGLQFLFEYFSETQRNKGNFPGRFSGRQFSNSRSEMNVSTLELGDSALYLCASSLEAGPNYGYTFGSGTRLTVV.

The CDR3 protein is CASSLWTGGPNEQFF. CDR3 nucleotide sequence: TGTGCCAGCAGTTTATGGACAGGCGGGCCCAATGAGCAGTTCTTC. The V and J genes are TRBV27 and TRBJ2-1; 7 positions match TRBD1. The ends lost 1 base at V and 6 bases at J; junction bases unmatched: 6. Germline values: CDR1 MNHEY, CDR2 SMNVEV (reference sequence). The CDR3 runs 15 residues.

The CDR3 nucleotides read TGTGCCAGCAGCTCCGAATCCGGGGGTGAATCAGAGACCCAGTACTTC. Protein product: CASSSESGGESETQYF. This chain links TRBV7-8 with TRBJ2-5; D is possibly TRBD2 (6 bases). Germline CDR1 reads SGHVS; CDR2 reads FQNEAQ. CDR3 length: 16 amino acids. Trimming removed 4 bases from V and 4 bases from J, with 19 bases in between.

In its sample, this clone was seen once. The chain joins TRBV2 to TRBJ1-4; 9 nucleotides align to TRBD1. CDR3 length: 14 residues. Trimming removed 5 bases from V and 7 bases from J; junction bases left unmatched: 5. Germline CDR1 and CDR2: SNHLY and FYNNEI. The CDR3 DNA reads as TGTGCCAGCAGTCCTGTGACAGGGGGTGAAAAACTGTTTTTT. It yields the protein CASSPVTGGEKLFF. Complete variable domain (other parts from reference TRBV2 and TRBJ1-4): EPEVTQTPSHQVTQMGQEVILRCVPISNHLYFYWYRQILGQKVEFLVSFYNNEISEKSEIFDDQFSVERPDGSNFTLKIRSTKLEDSAMYFCASSPVTGGEKLFFGSGTQLSVL.

This chain connects TRBV7-2 to TRBJ2-5, with 10 positions matching TRBD2. After removal of 5 bases from V and 4 bases from J, the junction contained 19 bases not matched to a gene. The V gene's germline CDR1 is SGHTA and CDR2 FQGNSA. The CDR3 covers 19 residues. The CDR3 region has the DNA TGTGCCAGCAGCGAAGGCTCGCCTAGCGGGGGAATGAGGCGAGAGACCCAGTACTTC. Amino acid sequence: CASSEGSPSGGMRRETQYF.

The V and J genes are TRBV7-7 and TRBJ2-5; 12 bases are a match to TRBD2. J lost 2 bases, V lost 2 bases, and 9 bases had no gene match. The CDR3 length is 18 residues. Looked up from germline, CDR1 is SSHAT and CDR2 is FNYEAQ (reference sequence). CDR3 sequence: CASSLTASGGGGQETQYF. CDR3 nucleotides: TGTGCCAGCAGCTTAACGGCTAGCGGGGGGGGCGGGCAAGAGACCCAGTACTTC.